This TCR beta chain was identified during a study of cytomegalovirus exposure and HLA in healthy donors. The trim removed 5 bases at V and 9 bases at J, leaving 12 bases unmatched. This CDR3 region has 15 residues. The V gene's germline CDR1 is SGHNT and CDR2 YYREEE (reference sequence). Amplification used 60 Vbeta primers and 13 Jbeta primers. Only in-frame clones appear in the TCRdb table, and some are missing; sequencing was by immunoSEQ multiplex PCR. The sample has about 180,000 clones, 65% to 80% seen once; the top ten hold around 0.69%. The sequence derives from a middle-aged woman in good health and CMV-seronegative. Sequenced material: PBMCs. The chain is built from TRBV5-4 and TRBJ2-1, with 9 bases that match TRBD1. DNA of the CDR3: TGTGCCAGCAGGGGGCGGGACAGGGTAGGGGGTGAGCAGTTCTTC. It codes for CASRGRDRVGGEQFF.